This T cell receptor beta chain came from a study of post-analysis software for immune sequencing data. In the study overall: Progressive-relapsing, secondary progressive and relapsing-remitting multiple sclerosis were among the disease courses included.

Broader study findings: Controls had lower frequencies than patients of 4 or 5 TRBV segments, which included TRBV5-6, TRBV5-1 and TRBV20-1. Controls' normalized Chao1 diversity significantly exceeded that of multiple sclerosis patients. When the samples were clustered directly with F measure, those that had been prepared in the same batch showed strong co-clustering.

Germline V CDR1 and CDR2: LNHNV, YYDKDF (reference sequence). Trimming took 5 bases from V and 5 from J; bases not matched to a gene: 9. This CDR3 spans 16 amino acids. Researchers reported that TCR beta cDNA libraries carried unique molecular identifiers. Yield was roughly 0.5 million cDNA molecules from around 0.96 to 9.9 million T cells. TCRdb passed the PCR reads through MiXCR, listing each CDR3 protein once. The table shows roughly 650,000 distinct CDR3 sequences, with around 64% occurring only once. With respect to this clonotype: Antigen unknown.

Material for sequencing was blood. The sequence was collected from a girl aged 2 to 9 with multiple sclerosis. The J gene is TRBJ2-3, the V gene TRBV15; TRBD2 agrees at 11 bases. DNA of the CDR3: TGTGCCACCAGCGCAGGGACTAGCGGATCAGGAGATACGCAGTATTTT. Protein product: CATSAGTSGSGDTQYF.